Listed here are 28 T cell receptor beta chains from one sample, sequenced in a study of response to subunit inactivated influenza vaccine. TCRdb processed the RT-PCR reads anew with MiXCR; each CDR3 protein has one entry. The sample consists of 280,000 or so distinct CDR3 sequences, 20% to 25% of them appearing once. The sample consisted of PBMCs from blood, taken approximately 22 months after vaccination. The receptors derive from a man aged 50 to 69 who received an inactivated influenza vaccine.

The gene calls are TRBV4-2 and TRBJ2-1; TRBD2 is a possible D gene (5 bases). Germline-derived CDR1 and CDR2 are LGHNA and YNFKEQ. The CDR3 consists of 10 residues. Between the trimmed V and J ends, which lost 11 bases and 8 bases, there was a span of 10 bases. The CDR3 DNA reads TGTGCCGCCGGGGATGATGAGCAGTTCTTC. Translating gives CAAGDDEQFF.

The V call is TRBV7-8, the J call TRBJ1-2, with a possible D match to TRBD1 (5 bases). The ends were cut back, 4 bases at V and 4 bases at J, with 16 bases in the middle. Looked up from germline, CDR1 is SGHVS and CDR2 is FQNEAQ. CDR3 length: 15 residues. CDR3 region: CASSSTRAVGYGYTF. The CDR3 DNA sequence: TGTGCCAGCAGCTCTACCAGGGCGGTTGGCTATGGCTACACCTTC.

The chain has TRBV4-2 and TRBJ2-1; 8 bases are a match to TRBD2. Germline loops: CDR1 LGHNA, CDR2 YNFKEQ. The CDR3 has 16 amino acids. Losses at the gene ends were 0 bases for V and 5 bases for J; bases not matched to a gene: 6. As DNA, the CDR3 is TGTGCCAGCAGCCAAGAAACCAGCGGGAGTAACAATGAGCAGTTCTTC. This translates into CASSQETSGSNNEQFF.

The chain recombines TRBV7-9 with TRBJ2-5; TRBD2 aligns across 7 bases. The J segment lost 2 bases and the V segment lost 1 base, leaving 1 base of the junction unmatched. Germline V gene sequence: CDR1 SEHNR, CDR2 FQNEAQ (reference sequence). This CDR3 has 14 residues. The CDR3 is CASSLGLAQETQYF. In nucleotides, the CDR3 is TGTGCCAGCAGCTTAGGACTAGCTCAAGAGACCCAGTACTTC.

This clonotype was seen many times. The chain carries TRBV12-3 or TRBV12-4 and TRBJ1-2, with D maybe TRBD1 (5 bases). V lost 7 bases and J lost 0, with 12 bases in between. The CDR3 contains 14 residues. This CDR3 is CASTLGTANYGYTF. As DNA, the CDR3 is TGTGCCAGCACCTTAGGGACGGCTAACTATGGCTACACCTTC.

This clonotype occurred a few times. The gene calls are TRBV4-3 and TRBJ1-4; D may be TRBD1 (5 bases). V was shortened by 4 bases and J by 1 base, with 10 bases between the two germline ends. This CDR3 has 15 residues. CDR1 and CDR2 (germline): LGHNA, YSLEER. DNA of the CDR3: TGCGCCAGCAGCCCGAGGGGTGTAACTAATGAAAAACTGTTTTTT. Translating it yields CASSPRGVTNEKLFF.

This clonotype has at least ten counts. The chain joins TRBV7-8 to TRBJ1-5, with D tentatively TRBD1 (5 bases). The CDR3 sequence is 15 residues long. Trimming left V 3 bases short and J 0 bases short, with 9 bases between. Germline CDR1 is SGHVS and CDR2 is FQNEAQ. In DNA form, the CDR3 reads TGTGCCAGCAGCTTGGGACTGCATAGCAATCAGCCCCAGCATTTT. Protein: CASSLGLHSNQPQHF.

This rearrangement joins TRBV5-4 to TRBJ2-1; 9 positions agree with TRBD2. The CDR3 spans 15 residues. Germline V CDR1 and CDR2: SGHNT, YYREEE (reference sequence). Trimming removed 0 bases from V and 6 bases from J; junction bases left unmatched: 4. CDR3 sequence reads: CASSLGGSGSNEQFF. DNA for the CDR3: TGTGCCAGCAGCTTGGGGGGTAGCGGGAGCAATGAGCAGTTCTTC. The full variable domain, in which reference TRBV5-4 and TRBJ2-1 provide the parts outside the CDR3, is ETGVTQSPTHLIKTRGQQVTLRCSSQSGHNTVSWYQQALGQGPQFIFQYYREEENGRGNFPPRFSGLQFPNYSSELNVNALELDDSALYLCASSLGGSGSNEQFFGPGTRLTVL.

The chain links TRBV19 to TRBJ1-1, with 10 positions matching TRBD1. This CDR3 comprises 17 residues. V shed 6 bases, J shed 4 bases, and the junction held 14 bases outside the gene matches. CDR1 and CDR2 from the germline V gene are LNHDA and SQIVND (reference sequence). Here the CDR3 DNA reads TGTGCCAGTAGAATAAAGGGACAGGGGTTGTCGGGCACTGAAGCTTTCTTT. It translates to CASRIKGQGLSGTEAFF. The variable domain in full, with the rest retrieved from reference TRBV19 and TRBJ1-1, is DGGITQSPKYLFRKEGQNVTLSCEQNLNHDAMYWYRQDPGQGLRLIYYSQIVNDFQKGDIAEGYSVSREKKESFPLTVTSAQKNPTAFYLCASRIKGQGLSGTEAFFGQGTRLTVV.

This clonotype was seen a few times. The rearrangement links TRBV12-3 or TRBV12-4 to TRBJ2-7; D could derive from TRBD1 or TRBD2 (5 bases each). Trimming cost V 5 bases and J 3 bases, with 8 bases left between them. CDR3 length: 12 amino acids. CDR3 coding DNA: TGTGCCAGCAGTAGGGACCTCTACGAGCAGTACTTC. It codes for CASSRDLYEQYF.

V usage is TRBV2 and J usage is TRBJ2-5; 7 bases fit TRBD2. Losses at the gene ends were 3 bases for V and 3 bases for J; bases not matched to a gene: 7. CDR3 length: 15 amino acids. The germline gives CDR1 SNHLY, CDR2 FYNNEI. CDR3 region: CASSDRWTREETQYF. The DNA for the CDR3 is TGTGCCAGCAGTGATCGTTGGACTAGGGAAGAGACCCAGTACTTC. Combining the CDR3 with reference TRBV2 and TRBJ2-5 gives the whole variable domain EPEVTQTPSHQVTQMGQEVILRCVPISNHLYFYWYRQILGQKVEFLVSFYNNEISEKSEIFDDQFSVERPDGSNFTLKIRSTKLEDSAMYFCASSDRWTREETQYFGPGTRLLVL.

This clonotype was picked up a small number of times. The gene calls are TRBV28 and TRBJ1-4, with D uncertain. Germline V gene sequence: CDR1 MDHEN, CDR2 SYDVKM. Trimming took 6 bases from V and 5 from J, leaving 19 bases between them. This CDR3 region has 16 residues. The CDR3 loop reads CASSSASPLYNEKLFF. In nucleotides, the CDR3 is TGTGCCAGCAGCTCGGCTAGCCCATTATACAATGAAAAACTGTTTTTT.

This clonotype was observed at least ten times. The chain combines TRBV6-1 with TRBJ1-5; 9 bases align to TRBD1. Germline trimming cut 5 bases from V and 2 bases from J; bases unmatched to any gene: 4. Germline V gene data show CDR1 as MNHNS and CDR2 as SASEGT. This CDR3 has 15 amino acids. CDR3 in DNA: TGTGCCAGCAGTAAACAGGGGGCGGGCAATCAGCCCCAGCATTTT. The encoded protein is CASSKQGAGNQPQHF.

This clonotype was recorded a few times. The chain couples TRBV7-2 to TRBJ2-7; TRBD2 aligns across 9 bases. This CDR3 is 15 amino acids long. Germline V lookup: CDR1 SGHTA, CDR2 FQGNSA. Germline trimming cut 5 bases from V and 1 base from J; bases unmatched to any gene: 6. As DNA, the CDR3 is TGTGCCAGCAGCCGAGCGGGAGGCTCATCCTACGAGCAGTACTTC. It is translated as CASSRAGGSSYEQYF.

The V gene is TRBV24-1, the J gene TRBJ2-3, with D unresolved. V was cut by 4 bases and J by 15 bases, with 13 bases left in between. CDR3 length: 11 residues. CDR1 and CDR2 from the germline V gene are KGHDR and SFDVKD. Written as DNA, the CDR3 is TGTGCCACCAGTGACTTTGGGAAGGACTATTTT. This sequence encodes CATSDFGKDYF.

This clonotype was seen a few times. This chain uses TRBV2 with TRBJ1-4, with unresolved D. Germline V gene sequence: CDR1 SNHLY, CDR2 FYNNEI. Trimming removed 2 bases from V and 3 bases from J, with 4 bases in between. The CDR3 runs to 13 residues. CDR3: CASSEPANEKLFF. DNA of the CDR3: TGTGCCAGCAGTGAACCGGCTAATGAAAAACTGTTTTTT.

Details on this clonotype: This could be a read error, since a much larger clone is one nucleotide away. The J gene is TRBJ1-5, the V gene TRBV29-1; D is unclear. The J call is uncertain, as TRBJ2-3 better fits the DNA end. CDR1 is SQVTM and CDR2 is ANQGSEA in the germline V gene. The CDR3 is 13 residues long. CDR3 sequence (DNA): TGCAGCGTTGGCCAGGAGATCAATCAGCCCCAGTATTTT. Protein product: CSVGQEINQPQYF.

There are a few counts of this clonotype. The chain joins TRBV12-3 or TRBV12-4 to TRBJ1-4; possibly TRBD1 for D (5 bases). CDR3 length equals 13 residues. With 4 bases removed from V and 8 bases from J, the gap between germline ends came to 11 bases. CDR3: CASSWGGGEKLFF. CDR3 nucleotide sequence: TGTGCCAGCAGTTGGGGGGGTGGGGAAAAACTGTTTTTT.

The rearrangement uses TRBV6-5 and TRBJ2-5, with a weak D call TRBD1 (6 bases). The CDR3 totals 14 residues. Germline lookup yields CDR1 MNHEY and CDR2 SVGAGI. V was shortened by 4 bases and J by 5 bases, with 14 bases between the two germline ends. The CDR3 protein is CASSSTTGRETQYF. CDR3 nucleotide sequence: TGTGCCAGCAGTTCCACGACAGGAAGGGAGACCCAGTACTTC.

CDR3 in DNA: TGTGCCAGCAGTTTATCGGCCGGCTACGAGCAGTACTTC. It is translated as CASSLSAGYEQYF. The chain carries TRBV27 and TRBJ2-7; D gene unclear. V shed 0 bases and J shed 3 bases, with 6 bases lying between them. This CDR3 contains 13 residues. Germline loops: CDR1 MNHEY, CDR2 SMNVEV (reference sequence).

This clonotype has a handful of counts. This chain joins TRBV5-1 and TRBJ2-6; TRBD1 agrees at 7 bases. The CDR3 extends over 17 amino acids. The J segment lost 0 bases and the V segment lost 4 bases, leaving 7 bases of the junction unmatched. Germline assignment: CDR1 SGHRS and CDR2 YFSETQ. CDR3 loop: CASSTTGVSSGANVLTF. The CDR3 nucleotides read TGCGCCAGCAGCACTACAGGGGTTAGCTCTGGGGCCAACGTCCTGACTTTC.

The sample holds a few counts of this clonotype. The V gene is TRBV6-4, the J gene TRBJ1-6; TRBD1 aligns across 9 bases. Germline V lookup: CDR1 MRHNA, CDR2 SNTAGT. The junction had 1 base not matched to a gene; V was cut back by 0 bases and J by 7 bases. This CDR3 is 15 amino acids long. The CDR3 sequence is CASSDSGTGNSPLHF. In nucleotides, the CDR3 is TGTGCCAGCAGTGACTCGGGGACAGGGAATTCACCCCTCCACTTT.

CDR3 sequence reads: CAIRERPHYEQYF. For the CDR3, the DNA is TGTGCCATCAGGGAGCGACCGCACTACGAGCAGTACTTC. The rearrangement links TRBV10-3 to TRBJ2-7; no clear D gene. Germline V gives CDR1 ENHRY, CDR2 SYGVKD. With 6 bases removed from V and 3 bases from J, the gap between germline ends came to 12 bases. This CDR3 has 13 residues.

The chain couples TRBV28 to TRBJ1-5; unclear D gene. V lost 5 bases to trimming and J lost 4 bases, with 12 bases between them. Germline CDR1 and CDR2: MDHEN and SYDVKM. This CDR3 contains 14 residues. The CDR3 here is CASSRPATNQPQHF. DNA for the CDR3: TGTGCCAGCAGTAGACCCGCAACGAATCAGCCCCAGCATTTT.

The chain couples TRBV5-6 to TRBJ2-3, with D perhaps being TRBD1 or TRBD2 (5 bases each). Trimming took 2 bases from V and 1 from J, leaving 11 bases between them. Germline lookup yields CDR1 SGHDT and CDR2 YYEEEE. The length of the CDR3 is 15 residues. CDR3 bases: TGTGCCAGCAGCTTTGTGGGGGACCGCACAGATACGCAGTATTTT. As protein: CASSFVGDRTDTQYF.

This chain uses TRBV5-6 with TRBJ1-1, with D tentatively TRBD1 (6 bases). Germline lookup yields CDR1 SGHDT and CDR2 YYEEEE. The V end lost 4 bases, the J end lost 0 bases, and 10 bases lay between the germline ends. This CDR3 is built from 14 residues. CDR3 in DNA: TGTGCCAGCAGCCGGGGACATTTGAACACTGAAGCTTTCTTT. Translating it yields CASSRGHLNTEAFF.

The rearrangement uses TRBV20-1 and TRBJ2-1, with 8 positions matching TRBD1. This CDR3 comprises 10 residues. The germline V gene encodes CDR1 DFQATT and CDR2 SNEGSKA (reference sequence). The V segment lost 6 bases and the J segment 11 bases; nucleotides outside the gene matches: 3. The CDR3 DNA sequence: TGCAGTGCCTACAGGGGGAAGCAGTTCTTC. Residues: CSAYRGKQFF.

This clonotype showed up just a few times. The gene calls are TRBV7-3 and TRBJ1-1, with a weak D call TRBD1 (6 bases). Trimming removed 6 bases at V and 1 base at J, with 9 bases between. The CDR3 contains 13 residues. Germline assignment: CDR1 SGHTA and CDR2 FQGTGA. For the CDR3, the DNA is TGTGCCAGCAGGGACAGCCCGAACACTGAAGCTTTCTTT. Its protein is CASRDSPNTEAFF.